These T cell receptor beta chains were read from a single sample in a study of T cells expressing NK-cell markers. TCRdb re-analyzed the 5' RACE reads; it lists each CDR3 protein once, without DNA. The table lists 400,000 to 450,000 distinct CDR3 sequences, with 7.3% in the top ten. The sequenced material came from blood T cells: a sorted CD56 or NKG2C T cell subset, CD4+ or CD8+ T cells, or bulk PBMC T cells (not recorded which). All receptors derive from a woman aged 18 to 75 in good health. Each CDR3 is given with its conserved first and last residue.

j_call,v_call,cdr3_aa
TRBJ2-3,TRBV25-1,CASSDPGQRTDTQYF
TRBJ2-7,TRBV6-2/TRBV6-3,CASSLLAGSYEQYF
TRBJ1-2,TRBV29-1,CSVEDHPFYTF
TRBJ1-5,TRBV7-6,CASSLGSGDQPQHF
TRBJ1-1,TRBV12-3/TRBV12-4,CASSSNRGPTRRAFF
TRBJ1-5,TRBV7-2,CASSSSLGGFSNQPQHF
TRBJ2-1,TRBV6-1,CASTRAGGLHEQFF
TRBJ2-1,TRBV19,CASSDAGAYNEQFF
TRBJ2-5,TRBV12-3/TRBV12-4,CASSHGTSGGSMWETQYF
TRBJ2-3,TRBV20-1,CSKSGKTTDTQYF
TRBJ2-7,TRBV6-2/TRBV6-3,CASSPGLAGYEQYF
TRBJ2-3,TRBV29-1,CSASGGLAVSSTDTQYF
TRBJ2-7,TRBV6-5,CASSSAGTGQVDRYEQYF
TRBJ2-2,TRBV9,CASSVVGWELFF
TRBJ2-2,TRBV4-3,CASSQVEGELFF
TRBJ1-5,TRBV6-5,CASSYQGGGNQPQHF
TRBJ1-5,TRBV20-1,CSAQTGGSNQPQHF
TRBJ2-2,TRBV20-1,CSAQTSYTSTGELFF
TRBJ2-2,TRBV12-3/TRBV12-4,CASSLQEYGELFF
TRBJ2-3,TRBV6-2/TRBV6-3,CASSYSGLAGEGDTQYF
TRBJ1-5,TRBV7-6,CASSSTGEEIPQHF
TRBJ2-1,TRBV12-3/TRBV12-4,CASTGGRAPYNEQFF
TRBJ2-3,TRBV20-1,CSPGLAGRTDTQYF
TRBJ2-2,TRBV5-1,CASSLGQVTGELFF
TRBJ1-4,TRBV7-9,CASSSGLREKLFF
TRBJ2-5,TRBV19,CASSTTTSGRPKTQYF
TRBJ2-3,TRBV4-3,CASAQTRLTDTQYF
TRBJ2-7,TRBV9,CASSKHWESRVDEQYF
TRBJ2-3,TRBV7-9,CASSSRVVGSDTQYF
TRBJ1-2,TRBV6-1,CASRRTGGDFGYTF
TRBJ2-7,TRBV20-1,CSARLTGTSYEQYF
TRBJ1-1,TRBV12-3/TRBV12-4,CASSMRDVKAFF
TRBJ2-7,TRBV28,CASGGSGKTYEQYF